The 27 T cell receptor beta chains below come from one sample, sequenced in a study of T-cell reconstitution after alpha-beta-depleted transplantation in children. TCRbeta library preparation incorporated unique molecular identifiers. Using its own MiXCR run on the PCR reads, TCRdb lists one record per CDR3 protein. The sample consists of under 850,000 distinct CDR3 sequences, 13% of them appearing once. This specimen was PBMCs, taken before TCRalphabeta/CD19-depleted stem cell transplant. The receptor source for this set is a girl aged 2-10 years with congenital amegakaryocytic thrombocytopenia, due to receive a stem cell transplant.

This clonotype was seen a handful of times. The chain recombines TRBV30 with TRBJ2-7; tentatively, D is TRBD2 (5 bases). This CDR3 comprises 14 residues. The germline V gene encodes CDR1 GTSNPN and CDR2 SVGIG (reference sequence). The V end lost 0 bases, the J end lost 2 bases, and 11 bases lay between the germline ends. The CDR3 nucleotides read TGTGCCTGGAGTGTACCTATCGGGGCCTACGAGCAGTACTTC. Its translation: CAWSVPIGAYEQYF.

The chain has TRBV6-1 and TRBJ2-1; 7 positions match TRBD2. This CDR3 has 18 residues. Unmatched junction bases numbered 22, after V lost 8 bases and J lost 6 bases. CDR1 is MNHNS and CDR2 is SASEGT in the germline V gene. CDR3 sequence: CASGPIEMTSPTCNEQFF. In DNA form, the CDR3 reads TGTGCCAGCGGCCCGATCGAAATGACTAGCCCTACGTGCAATGAGCAGTTCTTC.

There are a few counts of this clonotype. The J gene is TRBJ2-5, the V gene TRBV29-1; 8 positions match TRBD1. Germline lookup yields CDR1 SQVTM and CDR2 ANQGSEA. The CDR3 loop spans 16 amino acids. V shed 8 bases and J 1 base; nucleotides not matched to a gene: 15. The CDR3 sequence: CSPKVVGQGLQETQYF. The CDR3 DNA is TGCAGCCCGAAAGTCGTAGGACAGGGACTCCAAGAGACCCAGTACTTC.

V usage is TRBV20-1 and J usage is TRBJ2-1; a possible D gene is TRBD2 (7 bases). The CDR3 contains 16 residues. CDR1 and CDR2 from the germline V gene are DFQATT and SNEGSKA (reference sequence). Deletions cut 3 bases from V and 4 bases from J, with 19 bases between. The CDR3 reads CSASATRGGNYNEQFF. DNA for the CDR3: TGCAGTGCTAGCGCAACGAGGGGGGGGAATTACAATGAGCAGTTCTTC.

This clonotype was counted many times. The J gene is TRBJ2-3, the V gene TRBV7-2; 11 positions match TRBD2. CDR1 is SGHTA, CDR2 FQGNSA, per germline. The CDR3 loop spans 13 amino acids. DNA for the CDR3: TGTGCGGGGGCTAGCGGGAGGTTAGATACGCAGTATTTT. This translates into CAGASGRLDTQYF.

The chain uses TRBV5-1 and TRBJ2-3; D call uncertain. The CDR3 loop spans 14 amino acids. CDR1 and CDR2 (germline): SGHRS, YFSETQ. With 3 bases removed from V and 0 bases from J, the gap between germline ends came to 8 bases. The CDR3 DNA follows: TGCGCCAGCAGCTATCTAGAGAGCACAGATACGCAGTATTTT. It yields the protein CASSYLESTDTQYF. The full variable domain, in which reference TRBV5-1 and TRBJ2-3 provide the parts outside the CDR3, is KAGVTQTPRYLIKTRGQQVTLSCSPISGHRSVSWYQQTPGQGLQFLFEYFSETQRNKGNFPGRFSGRQFSNSRSEMNVSTLELGDSALYLCASSYLESTDTQYFGPGTRLTVL.

As to this clonotype: Its ends do not fully match the called genes, so a read error is possible. This chain uses TRBV5-1 with TRBJ2-3; no clear D gene. Germline V lookup: CDR1 SGHRS, CDR2 YFSETQ. CDR3 length: 13 residues. CDR3 region: CASRLEHGDTQYF. CDR3 nucleotides: TGCGCCAGCAGGTTGGAGCATGGAGATACGCAGTATTTT.

J is TRBJ2-3 and V is TRBV7-6; TRBD2 aligns across 8 bases. The CDR3 is 14 amino acids. Trimming removed 5 bases from V and 6 bases from J; junction bases left unmatched: 7. CDR1 is SGHVS and CDR2 is FNYEAQ in the germline V gene. The CDR3 nucleotides read TGTGCCAGCAGCCCCTCGGGAGGGTTCGATACGCAGTATTTT. It translates to CASSPSGGFDTQYF.

This clonotype was counted at least ten times. The chain employs TRBV20-1 and TRBJ1-6; TRBD1 agrees at 7 bases. The CDR3 extends over 12 amino acids. The trim removed 5 bases at V and 7 bases at J, leaving 2 bases unmatched. Germline values: CDR1 DFQATT, CDR2 SNEGSKA (reference sequence). The CDR3 loop reads CSASGGNSPLHF. The CDR3 nucleotides are TGCAGTGCTTCAGGGGGAAATTCACCCCTCCACTTT.

At least ten counts were recorded for this clonotype. The V call is TRBV20-1, the J call TRBJ2-1, with TRBD2 as a possible D gene (6 bases). The CDR3 is 12 amino acids. Germline V gene lookup returns CDR1 DFQATT and CDR2 SNEGSKA (reference sequence). V gave up 0 bases and J gave up 12 bases, with 12 bases separating them. The CDR3 DNA is TGCAGTGCTAGAGATCTAGGGCGGGGGCAGTTCTTC. Translated, it gives CSARDLGRGQFF.

This clonotype came up a few times. CDR3 coding DNA: TGCGCCAGCAGCGTCCGGGACAGGTTTTCCTACAATGAGCAGTTCTTC. It is translated as CASSVRDRFSYNEQFF. The chain joins TRBV5-1 to TRBJ2-1; 8 bases map to TRBD1. J gave up 1 base and V 4 bases, and 7 bases lay outside the gene matches. Germline V gene data show CDR1 as SGHRS and CDR2 as YFSETQ. The CDR3 consists of 16 residues.

This clonotype has at least ten counts. This chain links TRBV6-5 with TRBJ1-1, with D perhaps TRBD1 (5 bases). V was trimmed by 6 bases and J by 8 bases, leaving 10 bases between them. Germline CDR1 reads MNHEY; CDR2 reads SVGAGI. The CDR3 has 11 residues. The CDR3 DNA sequence: TGTGCCAGCAGCCGCAGGGAGGAAGCTTTCTTT. Its protein product is CASSRREEAFF.

This clonotype was recorded at least ten times. V gene TRBV5-1 combines with J gene TRBJ2-1, with D perhaps TRBD2 (5 bases). V was pared by 4 bases and J by 4 bases, with 9 bases between. The CDR3 runs to 13 residues. Germline lookup yields CDR1 SGHRS and CDR2 YFSETQ. CDR3 region: CASSGSGYNEQFF. The DNA of the CDR3 is TGCGCCAGCAGCGGCAGCGGATACAATGAGCAGTTCTTC.

This clonotype was recorded a few times. The chain has TRBV10-3 and TRBJ2-7; the D gene is possibly TRBD1 (5 bases). CDR1 and CDR2 (germline): ENHRY, SYGVKD. The CDR3 covers 13 residues. Trimming cost V 6 bases and J 7 bases, with 16 bases left between them. The CDR3 DNA reads as TGTGCCATCAGGGGTATAGACCAGGGTGAGCAGTACTTC. Protein product: CAIRGIDQGEQYF.

A few counts support this clonotype. This rearrangement joins TRBV12-3 or TRBV12-4 to TRBJ2-2; D is perhaps TRBD1 (5 bases). V was trimmed by 6 bases and J by 6 bases, leaving 17 bases between them. This CDR3 contains 15 residues. The CDR3 nucleotides are TGTGCCAGCAGCAACCGAGGATCAGGGTCCGGGGAGCTGTTTTTT. Residues: CASSNRGSGSGELFF.

This clonotype was seen many times. V is TRBV9 and J is TRBJ2-3; D remains unclear. The CDR3 consists of 12 residues. The germline V and J ends were trimmed by 4 bases and 2 bases, with 5 bases remaining between them. CDR1 and CDR2 from the germline V gene are SGDLS and YYNGEE. The CDR3 here is CASSPTTDTQYF. As DNA, the CDR3 is TGTGCCAGCAGCCCGACCACAGATACGCAGTATTTT. Supplemented by reference TRBV9 and TRBJ2-3, the full variable domain reads DSGVTQTPKHLITATGQRVTLRCSPRSGDLSVYWYQQSLDQGLQFLIQYYNGEERAKGNILERFSAQQFPDLHSELNLSSLELGDSALYFCASSPTTDTQYFGPGTRLTVL.

This clonotype was found a few times. The chain uses TRBV29-1 and TRBJ2-1; perhaps TRBD2 as D (6 bases). Germline assignment: CDR1 SQVTM and CDR2 ANQGSEA. The CDR3 runs to 12 residues. The CDR3 DNA sequence: TGCAGTGGTGGGCTAGCGTTCAATGAGCAGTTCTTC. As protein: CSGGLAFNEQFF.

V is TRBV27 and J is TRBJ2-5; TRBD1 matches 7 bases. Germline lookup yields CDR1 MNHEY and CDR2 SMNVEV (reference sequence). The J segment lost 2 bases and the V segment lost 5 bases, leaving 11 bases of the junction unmatched. The CDR3 runs 16 residues. CDR3 sequence (DNA): TGTGCCAGCAGTAGGGCGCTTGACAGGGCGCAAGAGACCCAGTACTTC. Its protein product is CASSRALDRAQETQYF.

The table lists this clonotype with many counts. This chain uses TRBV5-1 with TRBJ2-3; D is ambiguous. This CDR3 is built from 17 residues. Germline loops: CDR1 SGHRS, CDR2 YFSETQ. Trimming took off 0 bases at V and 2 bases at J, with 16 bases between the two ends. The CDR3 region has the DNA TGCGCCAGCAGCTTGGTTCTAGGGCGGACCCACACAGATACGCAGTATTTT. Protein product: CASSLVLGRTHTDTQYF.

This clonotype has just a few counts. The chain has TRBV6-2 or TRBV6-3 and TRBJ2-3, with D possibly TRBD1 on 5 matching bases. Germline V gives CDR1 MNHEY, CDR2 SVGEGT. Between the trimmed V and J ends, which lost 7 bases and 2 bases, there was a span of 16 bases. This CDR3 region has 15 residues. CDR3 residues: CASKGWQAITDTQYF. CDR3 in DNA: TGTGCCAGCAAGGGGTGGCAGGCCATCACAGATACGCAGTATTTT.

Ten or more counts support this clonotype. The rearrangement joins TRBV20-1 to TRBJ2-3, with D unclear. V lost 0 bases to trimming and J lost 0 bases, with 10 bases between them. Germline lookup yields CDR1 DFQATT and CDR2 SNEGSKA (reference sequence). The CDR3 runs 15 residues. CDR3 nucleotides: TGCAGTGCTAGAGAGCGCCGATCTAGCACAGATACGCAGTATTTT. This gives the protein CSARERRSSTDTQYF.

The chain has TRBV12-2 and TRBJ2-1; TRBD2 was called by the table and not checked on the DNA. TRBV12-2 is a recognized pseudogene. The CDR3 covers 16 residues. The CDR3: CASRLCQSLVINEQFF. Here the CDR3 DNA reads TGTGCAAGTCGCTTATGTCAGTCCTTAGTTATCAATGAGCAGTTCTTC.

Only a few counts were recorded for this clonotype. The rearrangement joins TRBV5-1 to TRBJ2-7, with a tentative D call TRBD1 (5 bases). Germline CDR1 reads SGHRS; CDR2 reads YFSETQ. V lost 3 bases and J lost 1, with 14 bases in between. The CDR3 sequence is 15 residues long. CDR3 bases: TGCGCCAGCAGCTGGGCACAGGTGACGTCCTACGAGCAGTACTTC. Protein sequence: CASSWAQVTSYEQYF.

This clonotype has more than one count but fewer than ten. This chain uses TRBV20-1 with TRBJ2-7; 10 nucleotides agree with TRBD2. Trimming at V came to 6 bases and at J to 0 bases, leaving 11 bases not matched to a gene. This CDR3 spans 16 amino acids. CDR1 is DFQATT and CDR2 is SNEGSKA in the germline V gene (reference sequence). This CDR3 is CSARTGSGRSSYEQYF. CDR3 nucleotide sequence: TGCAGTGCCCGTACGGGTAGCGGGAGGAGCTCCTACGAGCAGTACTTC.

This clonotype was counted between two and nine times. The J gene is TRBJ2-3, the V gene TRBV6-5; D is ambiguous. Germline V gene lookup returns CDR1 MNHEY and CDR2 SVGAGI. Trimming stripped 4 bases from V and 0 bases from J, with 17 bases between. The CDR3 is made up of 17 amino acids. CDR3 DNA sequence: TGTGCCAGCAGTTCCCCGTACAGAACCCCAAGCACAGATACGCAGTATTTT. This codes for CASSSPYRTPSTDTQYF.

This clonotype occurred a few times. The genes are TRBV4-1 and TRBJ2-5; a possible D gene is TRBD2 (7 bases). V was pared by 1 base and J by 5 bases, with 17 bases between. Per the germline V gene, CDR1 is MGHRA and CDR2 is YSYEKL. The CDR3 consists of 16 residues. CDR3 in amino acids: CASSQVRGAGLETQYF. Here the CDR3 DNA reads TGCGCCAGCAGCCAAGTCCGGGGGGCCGGCTTGGAGACCCAGTACTTC.

This rearrangement joins TRBV7-2 to TRBJ1-1; D might be TRBD1 (5 bases). Looked up from germline, CDR1 is SGHTA and CDR2 is FQGNSA. This CDR3 has 15 residues. Trimming took 4 bases from V and 5 from J, leaving 17 bases between them. This CDR3 is CASSWPGRGLTEAFF. CDR3 coding DNA: TGTGCCAGCAGCTGGCCCGGGAGGGGATTGACTGAAGCTTTCTTT.